This record concerns one T cell receptor (beta chain) sequence. The record originates from a study of blood T cell repertoires in COVID-19. The wider study: Researchers got acute and convalescent COVID-19 samples from the United States, Italy and Spain.

This CDR3 is 14 amino acids long. J lost 4 bases, V lost 4 bases, and 5 bases had no gene match. The germline CDR1 and CDR2 sequences are MDHEN and SYDVKM. Libraries were prepared by immunoSEQ multiplex PCR; TCRdb keeps only in-frame clonotypes and omits some of them. Of about 180,000 clones in the sample, more than 70% were seen once. The chain recombines TRBV28 with TRBJ2-7, with 9 bases fitting TRBD2. Sequencing was carried out using peripheral blood. The TCR comes from a woman aged 25 to 39 with acute or convalescent COVID-19. CDR3 loop: CASSSSREGYEQYF. CDR3 coding DNA: TGTGCCAGCAGTTCCTCGCGGGAGGGTTACGAGCAGTACTTC.